The rows below give T cell receptor beta chains drawn from one sample of a study of T cells after yellow fever vaccination. TCRdb re-called the 5' RACE reads through MiXCR, storing one row per CDR3 protein. The sample has some 250,000 distinct CDR3 sequences; more than 3.5% are singletons. The sample consisted of PBMCs, taken 15 days after the yellow fever booster vaccination. The receptor set was obtained from a man younger than 35 who received the YFV17D yellow fever vaccine. Each CDR3 is given with its conserved first and last residue. The D gene is left open where the match is weak. Size tells how often a clone was seen (once, few, many) or the class of an expanded clone, and some rows leave it out.

v_gene: TRBV7-6; d_gene: .; len: 12; j_gene: TRBJ2-2; abundance: .; CDR3aa: CASSFLVGELFF; CDR3nt: TGTGCCAGCAGCTTTCTAGTCGGGGAGCTGTTTTTT
v_gene: TRBV4-1; d_gene: TRBD2; len: 17; j_gene: TRBJ2-1; abundance: many; CDR3aa: CASSQEGTSGDDNEQFF; CDR3nt: TGCGCCAGCAGCCAAGAAGGGACTAGCGGGGATGACAATGAGCAGTTCTTC
v_gene: TRBV12-3/TRBV12-4; d_gene: .; len: 14; j_gene: TRBJ2-5; abundance: many; CDR3aa: CASSPGGLQETQYF; CDR3nt: TGTGCCAGCAGTCCCGGGGGACTCCAAGAGACCCAGTACTTC
v_gene: TRBV12-3/TRBV12-4; d_gene: .; len: 13; j_gene: TRBJ2-3; abundance: many; CDR3aa: CASSFGRADTQYF; CDR3nt: TGTGCCAGCAGTTTTGGCAGGGCTGATACGCAGTATTTT
v_gene: TRBV12-3/TRBV12-4; d_gene: .; len: 15; j_gene: TRBJ1-6; abundance: many; CDR3aa: CASSVRDGTNSPLHF; CDR3nt: TGTGCCAGCAGTGTCCGGGACGGGACAAATTCACCCCTCCACTTT
v_gene: TRBV6-2/TRBV6-3; d_gene: .; len: 11; j_gene: TRBJ1-1; abundance: many; CDR3aa: CASRFPGLVFF; CDR3nt: TGTGCCAGCAGATTCCCGGGGTTGGTTTTCTTT
v_gene: TRBV3-2; d_gene: .; len: 17; j_gene: TRBJ2-1; abundance: many; CDR3aa: CASSRCVSGGAYNEQFF; CDR3nt: TGTGCCAGCAGCCGATGCGTCAGCGGGGGAGCCTACAATGAGCAGTTCTTC
v_gene: TRBV12-3/TRBV12-4; d_gene: TRBD1; len: 14; j_gene: TRBJ1-2; abundance: many; CDR3aa: CASSLGRGIDGYTF; CDR3nt: TGTGCCAGCAGTTTGGGCAGGGGGATAGATGGCTACACCTTC
v_gene: TRBV15; d_gene: TRBD1; len: 17; j_gene: TRBJ1-6; abundance: many; CDR3aa: CATSPRDRDPRSSPLHF; CDR3nt: TGTGCCACCAGCCCGCGGGACAGGGACCCCCGGAGTTCACCCCTCCACTTT
v_gene: TRBV5-1; d_gene: TRBD1; len: 14; j_gene: TRBJ1-2; abundance: many; CDR3aa: CASSLYRGSHGYTF; CDR3nt: TGCGCCAGCAGCTTGTACAGGGGGTCACATGGCTACACCTTC
v_gene: TRBV5-5; d_gene: TRBD2; len: 16; j_gene: TRBJ2-1; abundance: few; CDR3aa: CASSSTGGADWSEQFF; CDR3nt: TGTGCCAGCAGCTCTACCGGGGGGGCCGATTGGAGTGAGCAGTTCTTC
v_gene: TRBV7-2; d_gene: .; len: 14; j_gene: TRBJ2-2; abundance: many; CDR3aa: CASSSGRGAGELFF; CDR3nt: TGTGCCAGCAGCTCCGGCAGGGGGGCCGGGGAGCTGTTTTTT
v_gene: TRBV7-9; d_gene: .; len: 14; j_gene: TRBJ1-5; abundance: many; CDR3aa: CASSLVGHGQPQHF; CDR3nt: TGTGCCAGCAGCTTAGTAGGGCACGGTCAGCCCCAGCATTTT
v_gene: TRBV7-9; d_gene: TRBD2; len: 15; j_gene: TRBJ2-1; abundance: many; CDR3aa: CASSLNSGGTNEQFF; CDR3nt: TGTGCCAGCAGCTTAAATAGCGGGGGGACCAATGAGCAGTTCTTC
v_gene: TRBV7-9; d_gene: TRBD1; len: 13; j_gene: TRBJ2-1; abundance: many; CDR3aa: CASSPDRVNEQFF; CDR3nt: TGTGCCAGCAGCCCGGACAGGGTGAATGAGCAGTTCTTC
v_gene: TRBV4-1; d_gene: .; len: 14; j_gene: TRBJ2-5; abundance: many; CDR3aa: CASSQVRGQETQYF; CDR3nt: TGCGCCAGCAGCCAAGTAAGGGGTCAAGAGACCCAGTACTTC
v_gene: TRBV6-6; d_gene: TRBD1; len: 12; j_gene: TRBJ1-5; abundance: few; CDR3aa: CASSYRDRPQHF; CDR3nt: TGTGCCAGCAGTTACCGGGACAGGCCCCAGCATTTT
v_gene: TRBV12-3/TRBV12-4; d_gene: .; len: 15; j_gene: TRBJ2-1; abundance: many; CDR3aa: CATALGGGAVDEQFF; CDR3nt: TGTGCCACCGCGCTTGGGGGGGGGGCAGTCGATGAGCAGTTCTTC
v_gene: TRBV11-3; d_gene: .; len: 14; j_gene: TRBJ2-5; abundance: many; CDR3aa: CASSWSGEGETQYF; CDR3nt: TGTGCCAGCAGCTGGTCAGGGGAGGGAGAGACCCAGTACTTC
v_gene: TRBV4-1; d_gene: TRBD1; len: 16; j_gene: TRBJ1-6; abundance: many; CDR3aa: CASSRPGTGGNSPLHF; CDR3nt: TGCGCCAGCAGCCGACCGGGCACAGGGGGAAATTCACCCCTCCACTTT
v_gene: TRBV27; d_gene: .; len: 13; j_gene: TRBJ1-5; abundance: many; CDR3aa: CASSFWGGQPQHF; CDR3nt: TGTGCCAGCAGTTTTTGGGGAGGTCAGCCCCAGCATTTT
v_gene: TRBV5-6; d_gene: TRBD2; len: 14; j_gene: TRBJ2-3; abundance: many; CDR3aa: CASSSKRGRDTQYF; CDR3nt: TGTGCCAGCAGCTCGAAGCGGGGGAGAGATACGCAGTATTTT
v_gene: TRBV5-4; d_gene: TRBD1; len: 14; j_gene: TRBJ2-5; abundance: few; CDR3aa: CASSPGQGMETQYF; CDR3nt: TGTGCCAGCAGCCCGGGACAGGGAATGGAGACCCAGTACTTC
v_gene: TRBV11-2; d_gene: .; len: 14; j_gene: TRBJ2-3; abundance: many; CDR3aa: CASSRMASTDTQYF; CDR3nt: TGTGCCAGCAGCCGTATGGCTAGCACAGATACGCAGTATTTT
v_gene: TRBV5-1; d_gene: .; len: 13; j_gene: TRBJ1-2; abundance: many; CDR3aa: CASSSDSLYGYTF; CDR3nt: TGCGCCAGCAGCTCCGACAGTTTGTATGGCTACACCTTC
v_gene: TRBV7-7; d_gene: .; len: 15; j_gene: TRBJ2-1; abundance: many; CDR3aa: CASSPWADTYNEQFF; CDR3nt: TGTGCCAGCAGCCCCTGGGCGGATACCTACAATGAGCAGTTCTTC
v_gene: TRBV6-2/TRBV6-3; d_gene: .; len: 13; j_gene: TRBJ1-2; abundance: .; CDR3aa: CASSYSGGYGYTF; CDR3nt: TGTGCCAGCAGTTACTCTGGCGGGTATGGCTACACCTTC
v_gene: TRBV12-3/TRBV12-4; d_gene: .; len: 15; j_gene: TRBJ1-5; abundance: many; CDR3aa: CASSWDIQSNQPQHF; CDR3nt: TGTGCCAGCAGTTGGGACATACAAAGCAATCAGCCCCAGCATTTT
v_gene: TRBV29-1; d_gene: TRBD2; len: 13; j_gene: TRBJ2-7; abundance: many; CDR3aa: CSVPGGGSYEQYF; CDR3nt: TGCAGCGTCCCCGGGGGGGGCTCCTACGAGCAGTACTTC
v_gene: TRBV5-1; d_gene: .; len: 15; j_gene: TRBJ2-5; abundance: many; CDR3aa: CASSLSRGRQETQYF; CDR3nt: TGCGCCAGCAGCTTGAGCAGGGGCCGGCAAGAGACCCAGTACTTC
v_gene: TRBV20-1; d_gene: .; len: 12; j_gene: TRBJ1-6; abundance: many; CDR3aa: CSAVNRYSSLHF; CDR3nt: TGCAGTGCCGTAAACAGGTACTCGTCCCTCCACTTT